The 2 T cell receptor beta chains below were found in one sample sequenced in a study of regulatory T cells in long-lasting Graves disease. Building of the TCR beta libraries involved iRepertoire HTBI primers and Arm-PCR of CDR3 regions. Via MiXCR, TCRdb re-called the multiplex PCR reads, giving one row per CDR3 protein. This table holds hundreds of thousands of distinct CDR3 sequences, 20% found once. The time point denotes: persistent/refractory GD, antithyroid drugs over 5 years with positive TRAb. RNA from PBMCs was the source of the TCR library. Material: peripheral blood mononuclear cells (PBMCs), obtained when the disease was refractory, from a patient treated with antithyroid drugs. The receptor set was obtained from a female donor with Graves disease.

Many counts were recorded for this clonotype. Here the CDR3 reads CSAEWTGNTEAFF. CDR3 bases: TGCAGTGCAGAGTGGACGGGGAACACTGAAGCTTTCTTT. The genes are TRBV20-1 and TRBJ1-1; D unclear. Trimming took off 6 bases at V and 1 base at J, with 12 bases between the two ends. The CDR3 contains 13 residues. Germline V lookup: CDR1 DFQATT, CDR2 SNEGSKA (reference sequence).

The CDR3 DNA is TGTGCCAGCAGCTTTCCGGCTAGCAATGAGCAGTTCTTC. Amino acid sequence: CASSFPASNEQFF. The V gene is TRBV7-2, the J gene TRBJ2-1; no definite D call. Germline CDR1 SGHTA, CDR2 FQGNSA. There are 13 residues in the CDR3. The V gene lost 3 bases and the J gene lost 6 bases, with 9 bases spanning the gap.